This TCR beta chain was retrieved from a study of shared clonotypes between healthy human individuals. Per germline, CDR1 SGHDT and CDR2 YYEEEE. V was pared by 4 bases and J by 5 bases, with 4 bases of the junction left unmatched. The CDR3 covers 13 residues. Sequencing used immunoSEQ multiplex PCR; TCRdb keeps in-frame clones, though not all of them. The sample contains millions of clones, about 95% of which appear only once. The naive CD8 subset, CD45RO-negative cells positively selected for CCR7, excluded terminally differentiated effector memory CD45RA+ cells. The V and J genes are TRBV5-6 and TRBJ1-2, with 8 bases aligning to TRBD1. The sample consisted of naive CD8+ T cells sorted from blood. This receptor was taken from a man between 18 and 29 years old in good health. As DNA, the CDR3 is TGTGCCAGCAGCCAGGGGGCCTCATATGGCTACACCTTC. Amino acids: CASSQGASYGYTF.